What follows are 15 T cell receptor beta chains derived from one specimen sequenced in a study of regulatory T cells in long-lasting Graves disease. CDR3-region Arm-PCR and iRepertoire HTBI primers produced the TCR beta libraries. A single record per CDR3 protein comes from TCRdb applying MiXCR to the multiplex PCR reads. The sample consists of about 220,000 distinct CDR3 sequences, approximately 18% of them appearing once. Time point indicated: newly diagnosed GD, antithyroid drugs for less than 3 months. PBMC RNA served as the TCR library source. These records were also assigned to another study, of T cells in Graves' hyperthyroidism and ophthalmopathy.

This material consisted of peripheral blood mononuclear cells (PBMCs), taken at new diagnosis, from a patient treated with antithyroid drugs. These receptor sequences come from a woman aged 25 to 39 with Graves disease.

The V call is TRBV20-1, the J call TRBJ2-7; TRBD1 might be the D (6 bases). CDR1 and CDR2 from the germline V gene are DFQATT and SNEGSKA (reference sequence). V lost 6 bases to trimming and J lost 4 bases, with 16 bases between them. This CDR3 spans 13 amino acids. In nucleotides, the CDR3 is TGCAGTGCCGCCCAGGACAGAGGATACGAGCAGTACTTC. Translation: CSAAQDRGYEQYF.

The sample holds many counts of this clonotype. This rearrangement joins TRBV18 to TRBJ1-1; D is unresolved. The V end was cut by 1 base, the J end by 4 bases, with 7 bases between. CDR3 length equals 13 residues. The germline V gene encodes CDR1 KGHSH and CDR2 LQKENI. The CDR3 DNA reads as TGTGCCAGCTCACCACTCGGGGTCACTGAAGCTTTCTTT. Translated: CASSPLGVTEAFF.

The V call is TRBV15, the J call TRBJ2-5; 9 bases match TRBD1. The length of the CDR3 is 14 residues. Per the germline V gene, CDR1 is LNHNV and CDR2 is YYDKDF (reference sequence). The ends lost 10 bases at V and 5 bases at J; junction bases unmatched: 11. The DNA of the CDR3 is TGTGCCAGCGGAAGGGACAGGGAAGCCGAGACCCAGTACTTC. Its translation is CASGRDREAETQYF.

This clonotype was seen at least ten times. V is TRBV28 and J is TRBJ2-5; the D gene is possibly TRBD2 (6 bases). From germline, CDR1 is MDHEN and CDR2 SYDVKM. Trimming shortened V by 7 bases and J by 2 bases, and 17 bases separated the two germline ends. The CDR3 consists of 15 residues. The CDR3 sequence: CASNDMGTDQETQYF. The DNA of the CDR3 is TGTGCCAGCAACGACATGGGGACTGATCAAGAGACCCAGTACTTC.

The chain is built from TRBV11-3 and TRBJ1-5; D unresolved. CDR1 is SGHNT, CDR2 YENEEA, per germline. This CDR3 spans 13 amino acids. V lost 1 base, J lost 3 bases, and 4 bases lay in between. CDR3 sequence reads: CASSLAHNQPQHF. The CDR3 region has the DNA TGTGCCAGCAGCTTAGCACACAATCAGCCCCAGCATTTT.

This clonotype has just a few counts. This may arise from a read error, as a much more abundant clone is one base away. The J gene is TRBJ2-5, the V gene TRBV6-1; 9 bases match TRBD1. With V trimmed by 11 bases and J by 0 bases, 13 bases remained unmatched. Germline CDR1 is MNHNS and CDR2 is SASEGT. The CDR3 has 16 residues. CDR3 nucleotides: TGTGCCGGCACCAAACCGGGACAGGGTAACCAAGAGACCCAGTACTTC. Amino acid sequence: CAGTKPGQGNQETQYF.

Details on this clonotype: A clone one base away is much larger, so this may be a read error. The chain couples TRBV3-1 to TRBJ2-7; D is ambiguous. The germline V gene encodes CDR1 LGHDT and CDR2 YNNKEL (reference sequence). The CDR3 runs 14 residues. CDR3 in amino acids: CANSQVGPSYEQYF. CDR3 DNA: TGTGCCAACAGCCAAGTTGGGCCTTCCTACGAGCAGTACTTC.

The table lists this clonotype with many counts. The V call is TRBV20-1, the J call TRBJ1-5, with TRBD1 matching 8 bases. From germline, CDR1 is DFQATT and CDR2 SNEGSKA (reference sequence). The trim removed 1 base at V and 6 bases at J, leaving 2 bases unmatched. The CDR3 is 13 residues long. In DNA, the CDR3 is TGCAGTGCTAGAGTGACAGGGGCTCAGCCCCAGCATTTT. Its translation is CSARVTGAQPQHF.

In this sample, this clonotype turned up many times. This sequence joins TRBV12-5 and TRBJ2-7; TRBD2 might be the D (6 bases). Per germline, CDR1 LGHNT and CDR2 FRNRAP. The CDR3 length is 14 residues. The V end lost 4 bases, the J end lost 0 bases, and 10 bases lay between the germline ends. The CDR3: CASGWGVSSYEQYF. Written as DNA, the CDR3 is TGTGCTAGTGGTTGGGGGGTTAGCTCCTACGAGCAGTACTTC.

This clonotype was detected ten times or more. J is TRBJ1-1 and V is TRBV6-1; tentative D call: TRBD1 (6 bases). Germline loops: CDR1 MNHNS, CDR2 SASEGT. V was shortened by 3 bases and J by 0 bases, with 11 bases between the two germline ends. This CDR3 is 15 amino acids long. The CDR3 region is CASSDMDRLNTEAFF. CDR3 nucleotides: TGTGCCAGCAGTGATATGGACAGACTGAACACTGAAGCTTTCTTT.

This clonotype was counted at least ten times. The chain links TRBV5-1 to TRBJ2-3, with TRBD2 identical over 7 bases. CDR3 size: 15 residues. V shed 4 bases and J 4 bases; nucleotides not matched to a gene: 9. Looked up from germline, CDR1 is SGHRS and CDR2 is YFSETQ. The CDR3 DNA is TGCGCCAGCAGCCCTAGGGCGGGAGCGTCAGATACGCAGTATTTT. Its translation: CASSPRAGASDTQYF.

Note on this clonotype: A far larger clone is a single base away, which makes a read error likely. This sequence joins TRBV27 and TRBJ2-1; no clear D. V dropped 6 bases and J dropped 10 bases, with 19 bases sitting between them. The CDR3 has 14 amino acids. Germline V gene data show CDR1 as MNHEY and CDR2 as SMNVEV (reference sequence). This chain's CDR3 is CASSPSPSYYEQFF. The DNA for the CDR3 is TGTGCCAGCAGCCCCTCCCCGTCGTACTACGAGCAGTTCTTC.

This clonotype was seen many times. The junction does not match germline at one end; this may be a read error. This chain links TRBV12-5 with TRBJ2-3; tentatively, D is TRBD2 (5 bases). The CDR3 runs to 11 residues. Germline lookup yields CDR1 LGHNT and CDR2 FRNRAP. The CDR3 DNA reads TGTACTAGTGGTTTCGGGGATACGCAGTATTTT. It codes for CTSGFGDTQYF.

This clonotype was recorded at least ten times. CDR3 in DNA: TGTGCCAGCACCGGCAGGAGGAACACTGAAGCTTTCTTT. It is translated as CASTGRRNTEAFF. The chain carries TRBV3-1 and TRBJ1-1; D not resolved. The CDR3 covers 13 residues. Per the germline V gene, CDR1 is LGHDT and CDR2 is YNNKEL (reference sequence). The ends were cut back, 7 bases at V and 1 base at J, with 10 bases in the middle.

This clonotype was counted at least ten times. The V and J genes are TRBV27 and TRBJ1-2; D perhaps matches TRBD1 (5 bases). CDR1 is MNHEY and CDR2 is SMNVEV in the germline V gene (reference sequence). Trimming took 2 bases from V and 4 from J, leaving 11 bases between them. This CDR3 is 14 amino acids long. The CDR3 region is CASSLGAGGYGYTF. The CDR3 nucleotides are TGTGCCAGCAGTTTAGGGGCAGGAGGCTATGGCTACACCTTC.